The next 6 T cell receptor beta chains were all read from a single sample in a study of blood T cell repertoires in COVID-19. The repertoire was sequenced with immunoSEQ multiplex PCR; TCRdb's copy has only in-frame clones and lacks some. The profile covers fewer than 250,000 clones, with about 88% appearing a single time and around 4.8% taken by the ten largest. The sequencing sample was made of peripheral blood. The receptors were sampled from a human donor in a cohort sampled during active COVID-19.

V usage is TRBV7-2 and J usage is TRBJ1-2; possible D gene TRBD1, 5 bases. This CDR3 has 13 residues. Germline V gives CDR1 SGHTA, CDR2 FQGNSA. V lost 5 bases, J lost 2 bases, and 9 bases lay in between. Written as DNA, the CDR3 is TGTGCCAGCAGCGCGGGGCGGAACTATGGCTACACCTTC. It yields the protein CASSAGRNYGYTF.

CDR3 nucleotides: TGTGCCAGCAGCGCTACAGGGGGTCTGGAGCAGTTCTTC. Encoded protein: CASSATGGLEQFF. This chain links TRBV9 with TRBJ2-1, with TRBD1 identical over 8 bases. The CDR3 consists of 13 residues. CDR1 is SGDLS, CDR2 YYNGEE, per germline. V shed 3 bases, J shed 10 bases, and the junction held 6 bases outside the gene matches.

This clone has a handful of counts. J is TRBJ1-6 and V is TRBV5-5, with 8 bases aligning to TRBD1. The germline V gene has CDR1 SGHKS and CDR2 YYEKEE (reference sequence). The CDR3 spans 15 residues. The J segment lost 8 bases and the V segment lost 4 bases, leaving 8 bases of the junction unmatched. CDR3 in DNA: TGTGCCAGCAGCCCCAGGACAGGGCTTGATTCACCCCTCCACTTT. Translating it yields CASSPRTGLDSPLHF.

V gene TRBV10-3 combines with J gene TRBJ2-1; TRBD2 matches 7 bases. The CDR3 sequence is 15 residues long. The J segment lost 4 bases and the V segment lost 10 bases, leaving 13 bases of the junction unmatched. From germline, CDR1 is ENHRY and CDR2 SYGVKD. CDR3 loop: CATTGGGQGYNEQFF. The CDR3 nucleotides read TGTGCCACCACGGGAGGAGGGCAGGGATACAATGAGCAGTTCTTC.

The chain combines TRBV10-3 with TRBJ1-1; TRBD1 matches 9 bases. Germline CDR1 is ENHRY and CDR2 is SYGVKD. V shed 6 bases and J 1 base; nucleotides not matched to a gene: 12. This CDR3 region has 17 residues. The CDR3 DNA sequence: TGTGCCATCAGGGAGACCGGGACAGGGTGGAGGAACACTGAAGCTTTCTTT. As protein: CAIRETGTGWRNTEAFF.

The chain uses TRBV2 and TRBJ2-3; 10 bases match TRBD1. The V gene's germline CDR1 is SNHLY and CDR2 FYNNEI. The trim removed 4 bases at V and 5 bases at J, leaving 6 bases unmatched. The CDR3 runs to 15 residues. Here the CDR3 DNA reads TGTGCCAGCAGTGGGGGGGGACAGGGGCGAGATACGCAGTATTTT. Protein: CASSGGGQGRDTQYF.